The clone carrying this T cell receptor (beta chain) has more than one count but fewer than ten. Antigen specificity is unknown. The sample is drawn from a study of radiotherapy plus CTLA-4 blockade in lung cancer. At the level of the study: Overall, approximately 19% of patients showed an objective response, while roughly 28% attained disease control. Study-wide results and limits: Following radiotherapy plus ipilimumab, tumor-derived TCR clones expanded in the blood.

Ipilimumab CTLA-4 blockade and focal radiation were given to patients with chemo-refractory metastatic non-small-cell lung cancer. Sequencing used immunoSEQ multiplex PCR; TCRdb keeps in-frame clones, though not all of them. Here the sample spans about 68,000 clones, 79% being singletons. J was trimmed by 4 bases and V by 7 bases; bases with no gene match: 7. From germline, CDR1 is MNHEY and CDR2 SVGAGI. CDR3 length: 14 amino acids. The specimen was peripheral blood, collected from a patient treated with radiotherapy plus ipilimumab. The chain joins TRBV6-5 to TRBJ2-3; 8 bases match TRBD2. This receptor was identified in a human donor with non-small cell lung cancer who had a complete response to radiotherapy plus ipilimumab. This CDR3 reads CASIAPGGADTQYF. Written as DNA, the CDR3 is TGTGCCAGCATTGCACCCGGGGGGGCAGATACGCAGTATTTT.